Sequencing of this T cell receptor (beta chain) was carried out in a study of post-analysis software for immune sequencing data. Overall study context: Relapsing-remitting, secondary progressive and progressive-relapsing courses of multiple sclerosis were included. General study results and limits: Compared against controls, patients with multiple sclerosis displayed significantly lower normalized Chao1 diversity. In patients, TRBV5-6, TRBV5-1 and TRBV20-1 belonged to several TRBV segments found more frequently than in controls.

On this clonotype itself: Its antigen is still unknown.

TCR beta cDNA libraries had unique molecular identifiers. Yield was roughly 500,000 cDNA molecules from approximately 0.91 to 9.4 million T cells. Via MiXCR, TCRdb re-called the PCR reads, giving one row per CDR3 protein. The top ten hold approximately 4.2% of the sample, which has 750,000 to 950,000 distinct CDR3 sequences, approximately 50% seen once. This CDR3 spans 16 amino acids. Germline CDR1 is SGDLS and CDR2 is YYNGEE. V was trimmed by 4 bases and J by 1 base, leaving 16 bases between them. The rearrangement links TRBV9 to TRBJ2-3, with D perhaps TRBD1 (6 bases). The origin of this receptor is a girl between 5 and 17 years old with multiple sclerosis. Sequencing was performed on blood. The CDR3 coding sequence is TGTGCCAGCAGCCCAAATCGGGACACGGGCACAGATACGCAGTATTTT. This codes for CASSPNRDTGTDTQYF.